Listed here are 5 T cell receptor beta chains from one sample, sequenced in a study of shared clonotypes between healthy human individuals. Libraries were prepared by immunoSEQ multiplex PCR; TCRdb keeps only in-frame clonotypes and omits some of them. The table lists 1,400,000 or so clones, approximately 98.5% of them singletons. Sequencing used naive CD4+ T cells sorted from blood. Specified subset: CD45RA+ positively selected. These receptors all stem from a man aged 30-40 years in good health.

J is TRBJ2-7 and V is TRBV29-1; 8 bases are a match to TRBD1. With V trimmed by 7 bases and J by 5 bases, 4 bases remained unmatched. The CDR3 runs to 11 residues. Germline CDR1 SQVTM, CDR2 ANQGSEA. DNA for the CDR3: TGCAGCGGGAGACAGGGGAACGAGCAGTACTTC. Protein: CSGRQGNEQYF.

This chain links TRBV13 with TRBJ2-7, with D possibly being TRBD1 (6 bases). This CDR3 contains 16 residues. CDR1 PRHDT and CDR2 FYEKMQ come from the germline V gene (reference sequence). Trimming took 3 bases from V and 1 from J, leaving 16 bases between them. As DNA, the CDR3 is TGTGCCAGCAGCTTCAAAACAGGGTATCATTCCTACGAGCAGTACTTC. Its translation: CASSFKTGYHSYEQYF.

The CDR3 reads CSVGASLGTDTQYF. The CDR3 DNA sequence: TGCAGCGTTGGCGCATCCCTGGGCACAGATACGCAGTATTTT. This chain uses TRBV29-1 with TRBJ2-3; no firm D call. Trimming stripped 4 bases from V and 1 base from J, with 12 bases between. The CDR3 totals 14 residues. The germline V gene has CDR1 SQVTM and CDR2 ANQGSEA.

The V call is TRBV6-5, the J call TRBJ2-2, with D unresolved. CDR1 and CDR2 from the germline V gene are MNHEY and SVGAGI. There are 13 residues in the CDR3. Trimming cost V 2 bases and J 5 bases, with 6 bases left between them. The CDR3, as DNA: TGTGCCAGCAGTTACATTCCTACCGGGGAGCTGTTTTTT. Its protein product is CASSYIPTGELFF.

This chain links TRBV7-8 with TRBJ2-1; 10 positions agree with TRBD2. Germline trimming cut 2 bases from V and 9 bases from J; bases unmatched to any gene: 7. This CDR3 spans 15 amino acids. Germline assignment: CDR1 SGHVS and CDR2 FQNEAQ. For the CDR3, the DNA is TGTGCCAGCAGCTTACAAGCGGGAGGGTTGAGTGAGCAGTTCTTC. The encoded protein is CASSLQAGGLSEQFF.